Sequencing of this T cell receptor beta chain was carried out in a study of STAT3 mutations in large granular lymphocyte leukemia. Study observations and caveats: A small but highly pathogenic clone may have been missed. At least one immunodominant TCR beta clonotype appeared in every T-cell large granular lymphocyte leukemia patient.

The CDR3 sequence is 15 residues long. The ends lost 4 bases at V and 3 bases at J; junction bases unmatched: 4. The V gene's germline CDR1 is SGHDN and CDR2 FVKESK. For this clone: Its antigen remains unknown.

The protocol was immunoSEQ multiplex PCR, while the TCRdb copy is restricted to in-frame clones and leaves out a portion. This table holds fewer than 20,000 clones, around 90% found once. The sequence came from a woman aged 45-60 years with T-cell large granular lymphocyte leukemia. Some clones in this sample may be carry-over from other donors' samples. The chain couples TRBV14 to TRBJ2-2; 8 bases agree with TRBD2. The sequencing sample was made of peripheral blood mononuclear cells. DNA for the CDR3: TGTGCCAGCAGCCCGGGACTAGTAGACACCGGGGAGCTGTTTTTT. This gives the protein CASSPGLVDTGELFF.